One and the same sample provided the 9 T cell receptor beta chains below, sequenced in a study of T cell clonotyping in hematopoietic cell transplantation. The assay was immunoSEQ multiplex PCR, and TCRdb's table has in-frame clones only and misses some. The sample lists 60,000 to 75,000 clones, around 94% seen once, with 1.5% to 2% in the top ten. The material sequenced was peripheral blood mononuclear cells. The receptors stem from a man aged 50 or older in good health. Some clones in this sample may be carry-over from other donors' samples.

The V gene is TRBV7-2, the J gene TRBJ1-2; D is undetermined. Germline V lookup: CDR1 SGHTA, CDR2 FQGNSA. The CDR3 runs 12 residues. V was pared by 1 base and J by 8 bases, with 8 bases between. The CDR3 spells CASSLETWGYTF. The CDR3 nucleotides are TGTGCCAGCAGCTTAGAGACATGGGGCTACACCTTC.

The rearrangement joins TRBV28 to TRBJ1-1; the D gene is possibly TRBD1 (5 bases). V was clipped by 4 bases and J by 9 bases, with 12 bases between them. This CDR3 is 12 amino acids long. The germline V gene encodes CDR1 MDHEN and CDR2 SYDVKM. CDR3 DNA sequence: TGTGCCAGCAGTTCGACGTCAGGGCAAGCTTTCTTT. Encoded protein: CASSSTSGQAFF.

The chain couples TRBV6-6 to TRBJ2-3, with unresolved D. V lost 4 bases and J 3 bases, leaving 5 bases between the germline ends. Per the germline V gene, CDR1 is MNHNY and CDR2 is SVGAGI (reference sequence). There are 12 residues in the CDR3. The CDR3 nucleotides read TGTGCCAGCAGTTCCTCAACAGATACGCAGTATTTT. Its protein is CASSSSTDTQYF.

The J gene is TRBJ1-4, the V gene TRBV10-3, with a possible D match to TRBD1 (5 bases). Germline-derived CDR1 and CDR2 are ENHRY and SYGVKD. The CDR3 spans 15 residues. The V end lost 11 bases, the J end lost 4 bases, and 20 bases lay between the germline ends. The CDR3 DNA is TGTGCCTCCCAGGATGGTGAAGGGGTTAATGAAAAACTGTTTTTT. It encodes CASQDGEGVNEKLFF.

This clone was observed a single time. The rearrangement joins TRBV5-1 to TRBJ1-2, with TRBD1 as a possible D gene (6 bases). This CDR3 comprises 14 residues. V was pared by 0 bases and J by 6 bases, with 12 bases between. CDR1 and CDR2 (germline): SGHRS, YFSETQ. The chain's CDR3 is CASSLALTGNGYTF. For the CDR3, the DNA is TGCGCCAGCAGCTTGGCCTTGACAGGAAATGGCTACACCTTC.

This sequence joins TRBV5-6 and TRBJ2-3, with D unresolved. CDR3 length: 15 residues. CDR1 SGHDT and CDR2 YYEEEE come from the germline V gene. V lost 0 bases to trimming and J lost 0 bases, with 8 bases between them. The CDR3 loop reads CASSLAPTSTDTQYF. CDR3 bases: TGTGCCAGCAGCTTGGCTCCCACTAGCACAGATACGCAGTATTTT.

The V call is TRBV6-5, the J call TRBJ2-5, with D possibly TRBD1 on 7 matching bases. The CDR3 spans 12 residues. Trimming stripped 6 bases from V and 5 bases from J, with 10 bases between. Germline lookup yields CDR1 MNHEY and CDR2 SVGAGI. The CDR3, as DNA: TGTGCCAGCAGAGCAGGGGGGGAGACCCAGTACTTC. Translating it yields CASRAGGETQYF.

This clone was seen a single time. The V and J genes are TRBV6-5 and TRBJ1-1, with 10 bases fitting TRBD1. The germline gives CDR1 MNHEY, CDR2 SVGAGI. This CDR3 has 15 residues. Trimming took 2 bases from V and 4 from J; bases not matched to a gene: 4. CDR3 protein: CASSYGTGVSTEAFF. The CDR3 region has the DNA TGTGCCAGCAGTTACGGGACAGGGGTGAGCACTGAAGCTTTCTTT.

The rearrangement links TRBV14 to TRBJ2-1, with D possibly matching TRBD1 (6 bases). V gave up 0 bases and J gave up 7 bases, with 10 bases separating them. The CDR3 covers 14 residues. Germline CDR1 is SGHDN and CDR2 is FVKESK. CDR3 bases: TGTGCCAGCAGCCAAGAGGGGGCCTGGAATGAGCAGTTCTTC. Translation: CASSQEGAWNEQFF.